This TCR beta chain is drawn from a study of shared clonotypes between healthy human individuals. V was shortened by 3 bases and J by 6 bases, with 8 bases between the two germline ends. CDR1 and CDR2 (germline): MNHNS, SASEGT. The CDR3 totals 13 residues. Selected positively for CCR7 and CD45RO-negative, naive CD8 cells excluded terminally differentiated effector memory CD45RA+ cells. The test was conducted at deep level. The data were produced by immunoSEQ multiplex PCR, yet TCRdb's version contains in-frame clones alone and is incomplete. This sample has about 2.1 million clones, with roughly 95% found just once.

Sequencing used naive CD8+ T cells from PBMCs. This clonotype originated in a man aged 18 to 29 in good health. Some clones in this sample may be carry-over from other donors' samples. The chain has TRBV6-1 and TRBJ1-4, with D unclear. Here the CDR3 DNA reads TGTGCCAGCAGTGACCAGACCGATGAAAAACTGTTTTTT. Translating gives CASSDQTDEKLFF.